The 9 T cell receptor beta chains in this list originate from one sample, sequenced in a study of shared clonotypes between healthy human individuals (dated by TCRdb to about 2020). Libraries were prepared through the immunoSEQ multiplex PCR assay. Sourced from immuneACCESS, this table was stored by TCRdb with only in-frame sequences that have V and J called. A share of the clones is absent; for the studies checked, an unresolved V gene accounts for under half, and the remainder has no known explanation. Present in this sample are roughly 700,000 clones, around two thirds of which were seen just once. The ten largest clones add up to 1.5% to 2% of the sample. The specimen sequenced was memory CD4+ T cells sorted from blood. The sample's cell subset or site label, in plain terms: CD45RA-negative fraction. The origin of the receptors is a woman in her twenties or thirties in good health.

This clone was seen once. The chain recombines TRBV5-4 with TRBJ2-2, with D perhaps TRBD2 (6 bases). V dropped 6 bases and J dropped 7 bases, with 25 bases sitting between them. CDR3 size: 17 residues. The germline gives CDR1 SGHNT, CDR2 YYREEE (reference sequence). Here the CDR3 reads CASMRVSGFADLGELFF. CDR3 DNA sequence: TGTGCCAGCATGCGGGTCAGCGGGTTTGCCGACCTCGGGGAGCTGTTTTTT.

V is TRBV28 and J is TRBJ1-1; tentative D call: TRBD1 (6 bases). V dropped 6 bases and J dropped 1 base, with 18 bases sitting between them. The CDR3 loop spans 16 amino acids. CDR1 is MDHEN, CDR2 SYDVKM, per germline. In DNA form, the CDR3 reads TGTGCCAGCAGGCACACCGGGCGGGGGCCGAACACTGAAGCTTTCTTT. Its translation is CASRHTGRGPNTEAFF. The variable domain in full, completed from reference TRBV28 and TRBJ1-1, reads DVKVTQSSRYLVKRTGEKVFLECVQDMDHENMFWYRQDPGLGLRLIYFSYDVKMKEKGDIPEGYSVSREKKERFSLILESASTNQTSMYLCASRHTGRGPNTEAFFGQGTRLTVV.

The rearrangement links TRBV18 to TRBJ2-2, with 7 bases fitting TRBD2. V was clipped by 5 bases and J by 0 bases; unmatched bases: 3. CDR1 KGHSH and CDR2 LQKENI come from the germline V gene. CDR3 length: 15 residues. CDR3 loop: CASSKREANTGELFF. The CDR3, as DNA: TGTGCCAGCTCAAAACGGGAGGCGAACACCGGGGAGCTGTTTTTT.

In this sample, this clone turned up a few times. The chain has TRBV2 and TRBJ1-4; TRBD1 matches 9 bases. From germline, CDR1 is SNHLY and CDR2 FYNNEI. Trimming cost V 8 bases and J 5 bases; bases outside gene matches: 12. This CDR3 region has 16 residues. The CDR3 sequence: CASLPAVGTGNEKLFF. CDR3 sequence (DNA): TGTGCCAGCCTCCCTGCCGTTGGGACAGGGAATGAAAAACTGTTTTTT.

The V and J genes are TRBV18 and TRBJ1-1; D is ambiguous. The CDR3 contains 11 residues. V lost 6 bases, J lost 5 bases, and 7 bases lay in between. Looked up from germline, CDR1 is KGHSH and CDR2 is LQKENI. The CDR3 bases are TGTGCCAGCTCCCAATCAACTGAAGCTTTCTTT. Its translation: CASSQSTEAFF.

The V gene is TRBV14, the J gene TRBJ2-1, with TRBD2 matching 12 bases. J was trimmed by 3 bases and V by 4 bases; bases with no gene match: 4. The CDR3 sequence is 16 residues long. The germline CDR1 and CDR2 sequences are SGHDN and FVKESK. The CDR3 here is CASSPLAGGGYNEQFF. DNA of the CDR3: TGTGCCAGCAGCCCGCTAGCGGGAGGGGGCTACAATGAGCAGTTCTTC.

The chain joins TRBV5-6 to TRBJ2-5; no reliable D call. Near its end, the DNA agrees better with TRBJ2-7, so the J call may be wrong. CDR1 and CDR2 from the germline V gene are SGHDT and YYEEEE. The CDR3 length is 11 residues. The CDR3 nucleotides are TGTGCCAGCAGCTTGTGGAACGAGCAGTACTTC. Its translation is CASSLWNEQYF.

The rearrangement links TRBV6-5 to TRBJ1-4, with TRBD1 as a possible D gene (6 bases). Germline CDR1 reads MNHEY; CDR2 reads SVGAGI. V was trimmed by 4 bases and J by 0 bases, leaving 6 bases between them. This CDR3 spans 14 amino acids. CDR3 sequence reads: CASSWTATNEKLFF. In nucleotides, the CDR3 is TGTGCCAGCAGTTGGACAGCAACTAATGAAAAACTGTTTTTT.

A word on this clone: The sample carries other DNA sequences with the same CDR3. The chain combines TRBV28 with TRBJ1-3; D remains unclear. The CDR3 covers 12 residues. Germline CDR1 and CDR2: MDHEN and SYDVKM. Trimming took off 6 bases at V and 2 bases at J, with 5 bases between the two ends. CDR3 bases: TGTGCCAGCAGCTGGACTGGAAACACCATATATTTT. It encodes CASSWTGNTIYF.